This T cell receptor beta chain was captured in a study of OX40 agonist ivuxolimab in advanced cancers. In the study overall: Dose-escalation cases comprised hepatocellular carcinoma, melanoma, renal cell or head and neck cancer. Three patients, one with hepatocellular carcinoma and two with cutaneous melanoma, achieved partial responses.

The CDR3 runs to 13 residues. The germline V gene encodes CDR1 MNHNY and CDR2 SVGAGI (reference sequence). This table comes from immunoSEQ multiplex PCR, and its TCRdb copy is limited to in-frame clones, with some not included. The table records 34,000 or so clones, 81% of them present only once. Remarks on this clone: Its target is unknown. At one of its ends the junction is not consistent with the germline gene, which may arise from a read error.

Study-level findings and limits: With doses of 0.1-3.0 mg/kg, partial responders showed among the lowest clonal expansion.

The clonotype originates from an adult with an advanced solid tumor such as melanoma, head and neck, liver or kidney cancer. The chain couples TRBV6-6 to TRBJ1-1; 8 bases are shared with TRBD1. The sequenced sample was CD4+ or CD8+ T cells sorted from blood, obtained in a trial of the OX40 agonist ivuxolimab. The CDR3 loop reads CASSNQGDRGGEF. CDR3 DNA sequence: TGTGCCAGCAGTAATCAAGGCGACAGGGGAGGAGAGTTT.